The 22 T cell receptor beta chains in this list originate from one sample, sequenced in a study of early T cells in non-severe SARS-CoV-2 infection. Each CDR3 protein is one row after TCRdb ran MiXCR on the 5' RACE reads. The sample gives tens of thousands of distinct CDR3 sequences, about 8.9% of which show up once; 17% is in the top ten. The specimen sequenced was whole blood. The source of these receptors is an adult who was a healthcare worker with PCR-confirmed SARS-CoV-2 infection or an uninfected control (not recorded which).

This clonotype was observed a handful of times. CDR3 sequence (DNA): TGCAGTGCCCCCCCACCCCCGGGACACATCTATGGCTACACCTTC. The encoded protein is CSAPPPPGHIYGYTF. V gene TRBV20-1 combines with J gene TRBJ1-2, with D possibly TRBD1 on 6 matching bases. This CDR3 spans 15 amino acids. V gave up 6 bases and J gave up 4 bases, with 21 bases separating them. Germline V CDR1 and CDR2: DFQATT, SNEGSKA (reference sequence).

This clonotype was seen more than once but under ten times. The V gene is TRBV5-1, the J gene TRBJ2-1; no reliable D call. The V and J ends lost 0 bases and 5 bases respectively, with 3 bases between them. Germline V gene lookup returns CDR1 SGHRS and CDR2 YFSETQ. The CDR3 runs to 12 residues. CDR3 nucleotide sequence: TGCGCCAGCAGCTTGGGTAACAATGAGCAGTTCTTC. Amino acid sequence: CASSLGNNEQFF.

The chain has TRBV28 and TRBJ2-5; tentative D call: TRBD1 (6 bases). CDR1 is MDHEN and CDR2 is SYDVKM in the germline V gene. Between the trimmed V and J ends, which lost 6 bases and 2 bases, there was a span of 19 bases. The CDR3 has 16 residues. As DNA, the CDR3 is TGTGCCAGCAGCCTAGGGATACAGGGACGACAAGAGACCCAGTACTTC. As protein: CASSLGIQGRQETQYF. Full variable domain (rest looked up from reference TRBV28 and TRBJ2-5): DVKVTQSSRYLVKRTGEKVFLECVQDMDHENMFWYRQDPGLGLRLIYFSYDVKMKEKGDIPEGYSVSREKKERFSLILESASTNQTSMYLCASSLGIQGRQETQYFGPGTRLLVL.

At least ten counts were recorded for this clonotype. The J gene is TRBJ1-3, the V gene TRBV12-3 or TRBV12-4, with TRBD1 matching over 9 bases. J was trimmed by 1 base and V by 5 bases; bases with no gene match: 6. There are 16 residues in the CDR3. The CDR3 DNA sequence: TGTGCCAGCAGTCTTAGGACAGGGGAGTCTGGAAACACCATATATTTT. Translating it yields CASSLRTGESGNTIYF.

This rearrangement joins TRBV5-6 to TRBJ1-4; D is uncertain. Germline-derived CDR1 and CDR2 are SGHDT and YYEEEE. Between the trimmed V and J ends, which lost 2 bases and 3 bases, there was a span of 8 bases. This CDR3 has 14 amino acids. CDR3 bases: TGTGCCAGCAGCTTTAACAGTGCTAATGAAAAACTGTTTTTT. The encoded protein is CASSFNSANEKLFF.

In this sample, this clonotype turned up many times. The chain couples TRBV29-1 to TRBJ2-3; D remains ambiguous. CDR3 size: 11 residues. The germline CDR1 and CDR2 sequences are SQVTM and ANQGSEA. Deletions cut 4 bases from V and 4 bases from J, with 6 bases between. The CDR3 bases are TGCAGCGTTGCCGCCCCAGATACGCAGTATTTT. Translated: CSVAAPDTQYF.

There are a few counts of this clonotype. This chain links TRBV29-1 with TRBJ1-1; D gene uncertain. Trimming pared 5 bases from V and 7 bases from J, leaving 8 bases between. The CDR3 is 10 residues long. The germline gives CDR1 SQVTM, CDR2 ANQGSEA. The CDR3 reads CSVSGSEAFF. Written as DNA, the CDR3 is TGCAGCGTTAGTGGTAGTGAAGCTTTCTTT.

This rearrangement joins TRBV6-6 to TRBJ2-6; 13 positions match TRBD2. CDR3 length equals 20 residues. V was clipped by 5 bases and J by 4 bases; unmatched bases: 14. Germline V gene data show CDR1 as MNHNY and CDR2 as SVGAGI (reference sequence). The CDR3 DNA is TGTGCCAGCAGTCCCACTCCGGGACTAGCGGGATCGACCGGGGCCAACGTCCTGACTTTC. Translation: CASSPTPGLAGSTGANVLTF.

This chain joins TRBV29-1 and TRBJ2-4; TRBD2 is a possible D gene (6 bases). Trimming removed 0 bases from V and 5 bases from J, with 20 bases in between. Germline CDR1 SQVTM, CDR2 ANQGSEA. The CDR3 loop spans 17 amino acids. The CDR3 region is CSVEDIHNLAEENIQYF. CDR3 sequence (DNA): TGCAGCGTTGAAGATATACATAACTTAGCGGAGGAAAACATTCAGTACTTC. Complete variable domain (other parts from reference TRBV29-1 and TRBJ2-4): SAVISQKPSRDICQRGTSLTIQCQVDSQVTMMFWYRQQPGQSLTLIATANQGSEATYESGFVIDKFPISRPNLTFSTLTVSNMSPEDSSIYLCSVEDIHNLAEENIQYFGAGTRLSVL.

In this sample, this clonotype turned up many times. V gene TRBV2 combines with J gene TRBJ2-1, with D possibly TRBD1 on 6 matching bases. The CDR3 totals 16 residues. V lost 2 bases, J lost 9 bases, and 20 bases lay in between. Germline values: CDR1 SNHLY, CDR2 FYNNEI. CDR3 loop: CASSEQGSLLQGEQFF. As DNA, the CDR3 is TGTGCCAGCAGTGAACAGGGGTCCCTCCTACAGGGTGAGCAGTTCTTC. The full variable domain, rest sourced from reference TRBV2 and TRBJ2-1, is EPEVTQTPSHQVTQMGQEVILRCVPISNHLYFYWYRQILGQKVEFLVSFYNNEISEKSEIFDDQFSVERPDGSNFTLKIRSTKLEDSAMYFCASSEQGSLLQGEQFFGPGTRLTVL.

The chain links TRBV5-1 to TRBJ2-2; D perhaps matches TRBD2 (6 bases). Germline V gene data show CDR1 as SGHRS and CDR2 as YFSETQ. The V gene lost 0 bases and the J gene lost 1 base, with 13 bases spanning the gap. The CDR3 runs 17 residues. The CDR3 DNA reads TGCGCCAGCAGCTTGGCCCTTGTGGGAGGGAACACCGGGGAGCTGTTTTTT. It specifies CASSLALVGGNTGELFF.

The chain links TRBV20-1 to TRBJ2-6, with 7 bases fitting TRBD1. CDR3 length equals 14 residues. V lost 8 bases and J lost 2; bases outside the gene matches: 6. The V gene's germline CDR1 is DFQATT and CDR2 SNEGSKA (reference sequence). The CDR3 coding sequence is TGCAGTCCTTATCAGGGGGCTGGGGCCAACGTCCTGACTTTC. This gives the protein CSPYQGAGANVLTF.

The rearrangement joins TRBV6-2 or TRBV6-3 to TRBJ1-1, with a tentative D call TRBD1 (6 bases). The ends were cut back, 8 bases at V and 0 bases at J, with 13 bases in the middle. This CDR3 has 14 residues. Germline CDR1 MNHEY, CDR2 SVGEGT. CDR3 DNA: TGTGCCAGCCTTCGAGGGGGGGTGAACACTGAAGCTTTCTTT. This translates into CASLRGGVNTEAFF.

This clonotype ranks as medium-sized. V is TRBV2 and J is TRBJ1-1, with 7 positions matching TRBD1. Trimming took 8 bases from V and 8 from J; bases not matched to a gene: 11. The CDR3 runs to 13 residues. Germline lookup yields CDR1 SNHLY and CDR2 FYNNEI. The CDR3, as DNA: TGTGCCAGCCGCCGGGACAGTCAGTCAGAAGCTTTCTTT. Translated: CASRRDSQSEAFF.

The sample holds many counts of this clonotype. This chain uses TRBV6-2 or TRBV6-3 with TRBJ2-7; 8 bases are shared with TRBD1. Germline CDR1 is MNHEY and CDR2 is SVGEGT. The J segment lost 2 bases and the V segment lost 6 bases, leaving 6 bases of the junction unmatched. The CDR3 has 14 amino acids. In DNA, the CDR3 is TGTGCCAGCAGATGGACAGGGACCCCCTACGAGCAGTACTTC. Encoded protein: CASRWTGTPYEQYF.

The gene calls are TRBV24-1 and TRBJ2-2; a possible D gene is TRBD2 (6 bases). From germline, CDR1 is KGHDR and CDR2 SFDVKD. There are 15 residues in the CDR3. V was shortened by 5 bases and J by 1 base, with 10 bases between the two germline ends. Here the CDR3 reads CATSVSGLNTGELFF. The CDR3 nucleotides read TGTGCCACCAGTGTCAGCGGGCTGAACACCGGGGAGCTGTTTTTT.

The genes are TRBV11-2 and TRBJ2-7; a possible D gene is TRBD2 (6 bases). The CDR3 extends over 16 amino acids. Trimming took 1 base from V and 7 from J, leaving 20 bases between them. From germline, CDR1 is SGHAT and CDR2 FQNNGV. The CDR3: CASSLGGGTTSKEQYF. Here the CDR3 DNA reads TGTGCCAGCAGCTTAGGCGGCGGGACGACCTCTAAAGAGCAGTACTTC.

This clonotype was seen at least ten times. This sequence joins TRBV20-1 and TRBJ1-1; TRBD1 is a possible D gene (5 bases). CDR1 DFQATT and CDR2 SNEGSKA come from the germline V gene (reference sequence). V was shortened by 1 base and J by 8 bases, with 17 bases between the two germline ends. The CDR3 runs to 14 residues. The CDR3 DNA sequence: TGCAGTGCTAGAGCCCCCTGGACACAAGGCGAAGCTTTCTTT. Its translation is CSARAPWTQGEAFF.

This clonotype was observed at least ten times. The CDR3 region is CASSPGTSGSADTQYF. In DNA, the CDR3 is TGTGCCAGCAGCCCCGGGACTAGCGGGAGTGCAGATACGCAGTATTTT. This sequence joins TRBV5-4 and TRBJ2-3; 14 positions agree with TRBD2. There are 16 residues in the CDR3. CDR1 and CDR2 (germline): SGHNT, YYREEE (reference sequence). Unmatched junction bases numbered 5, after V lost 4 bases and J lost 4 bases.

This clonotype has a count of ten or more. The chain carries TRBV11-2 and TRBJ2-7; TRBD1 agrees at 11 bases. The length of the CDR3 is 14 residues. J was trimmed by 5 bases and V by 5 bases; bases with no gene match: 5. Germline CDR1 reads SGHAT; CDR2 reads FQNNGV. The CDR3 region is CASSNWTGGNEQYF. The CDR3 region has the DNA TGTGCCAGCAGCAACTGGACAGGGGGCAACGAGCAGTACTTC.

In its sample, this clonotype was seen many times. The rearrangement joins TRBV5-1 to TRBJ1-4, with D possibly TRBD1 on 5 matching bases. CDR1 is SGHRS, CDR2 YFSETQ, per germline. CDR3 length: 15 amino acids. The V end lost 1 base, the J end lost 5 bases, and 12 bases lay between the germline ends. The CDR3 is CASSLWGGENEKLFF. CDR3 sequence (DNA): TGCGCCAGCAGCTTGTGGGGCGGGGAAAATGAAAAACTGTTTTTT.

This clonotype was counted only a few times. The chain carries TRBV7-2 and TRBJ1-2; maybe TRBD1 (5 bases). The germline V gene encodes CDR1 SGHTA and CDR2 FQGNSA. V lost 0 bases and J 2 bases, leaving 10 bases between the germline ends. The CDR3 is made up of 15 amino acids. The CDR3, as DNA: TGTGCCAGCAGCTTAGCTGTGGACACCAACTATGGCTACACCTTC. Its protein product is CASSLAVDTNYGYTF.